The clone carrying this T cell receptor beta chain was seen many times. Its antigen is currently unknown. The data belong to a study of identical twins. This CDR3 spans 13 amino acids. Germline lookup yields CDR1 MGHRA and CDR2 YSYEKL. The V and J ends lost 4 bases and 2 bases respectively, with 7 bases between them. TCRdb re-called the 5' RACE reads through MiXCR, storing one row per CDR3 protein. The table records hundreds of thousands of distinct CDR3 sequences, roughly 6% of them present only once. Study outcomes and limitations: Analyses of zero insertions could be partly confounded by invariant MAIT and iNKT cells. Shared out-of-frame alpha sequences (those common to twins) showed excess low generation probability.

This receptor was taken from a man between 18 and 35 years old in good health. The sequenced sample consisted of naive T cells sorted from blood. The chain links TRBV4-1 to TRBJ2-3; D is uncertain. The DNA of the CDR3 is TGCGCCAGCAGCCGTATGGACACAGATACGCAGTATTTT. The encoded protein is CASSRMDTDTQYF.